The rows below give T cell receptor beta chains drawn from one sample of a study of metastatic and nonmetastatic thyroid tumors. TCRdb used MiXCR to call clones anew from the PCR reads. Of under 15,000 clones listed, 12% are singletons. The sequencing input was blood. The receptors stem from a female donor with papillary thyroid cancer or a benign thyroid nodule (not recorded which). Some clones in this sample may be carry-over from other donors' samples. Each CDR3 is given with its conserved first and last residue. A D gene is named only where the DNA matches it firmly. A row's size may be missing; if present it is once, few, many or a size class.

cdr3_length d_call j_call v_call clone_size cdr3_aa cdr3_nt
14 TRBD2 TRBJ2-1 TRBV12-3/TRBV12-4 medium-sized CASGPGGRVYEQFF TGTGCCAGCGGGCCTGGCGGGAGGGTATATGAGCAGTTCTTC
11 . TRBJ2-2 TRBV28 few CASRSAGDLFF TGTGCCAGCAGAAGCGCCGGGGATCTGTTTTTT
15 . TRBJ2-3 TRBV11-2 many CASRPSGGPPHTQYF TGTGCCAGCAGGCCCTCAGGGGGGCCGCCACATACGCAGTATTTT
15 . TRBJ1-4 TRBV20-1 many CSARDPRSSNEKLFF TGCAGTGCTAGAGATCCTAGGAGTTCTAATGAAAAACTGTTTTTT
14 . TRBJ2-3 TRBV28 medium-sized CASSLQGITDTQYF TGTGCCAGCAGTTTACAGGGTATAACAGATACGCAGTATTTT
17 TRBD1 TRBJ1-6 TRBV4-3 once CASSPSFGTGFTSPLHF TGCGCCAGCAGCCCATCCTTTGGGACAGGGTTTACTTCACCCCTCCACTTT
15 TRBD2 TRBJ2-1 TRBV12-3/TRBV12-4 . CASSVGTSGGNEQFF TGTGCCAGCAGCGTCGGGACTAGCGGAGGTAATGAGCAGTTCTTC
14 . TRBJ2-2 TRBV12-3/TRBV12-4 . CASSLEYGAGELFF TGTGCCAGCAGTTTAGAATATGGGGCCGGGGAGCTGTTTTTT
14 . TRBJ2-1 TRBV29-1 many CSVSQRLAYNEQFF TGCAGCGTCTCCCAGAGACTAGCCTACAATGAGCAGTTCTTC
16 . TRBJ2-7 TRBV11-1 . CASSSPTMGETYEQYF TGTGCCAGCAGCTCCCCGACGATGGGGGAAACATACGAGCAGTACTTC
14 . TRBJ1-1 TRBV10-3 many CAISETPGEGEAFF TGTGCCATCAGTGAGACCCCAGGGGAGGGGGAAGCTTTCTTT
14 TRBD2 TRBJ2-1 TRBV12-3/TRBV12-4 . CASSLSSGSDEQFF TGTGCCAGCAGTTTGAGTAGCGGGAGCGATGAGCAGTTCTTC